The rows below give T cell receptor beta chains drawn from one sample of a study of early T cells in non-severe SARS-CoV-2 infection. TCRdb reprocessed the 5' RACE reads via MiXCR and lists one record per CDR3 protein. Of over 20,000 distinct CDR3 sequences in the sample, approximately 5% were seen once. The specimen sequenced was whole blood. The source of these receptors is an adult who was a healthcare worker with PCR-confirmed SARS-CoV-2 infection or an uninfected control (not recorded which). Each CDR3 is given with its conserved first and last residue.

v_gene | CDR3aa
TRBV28 | CASRGRAGYSYNEQFF
TRBV11-2 | CASSPQSSGNTIYF
TRBV7-9 | CASSFSGGAQYEQYF
TRBV5-1 | CASTSQETQYF
TRBV29-1 | CSVIPKRETQYF
TRBV5-1 | CASSLAGGSNTGELFF
TRBV15 | CATSKGSVDNEQFF
TRBV29-1 | CSVEVISYNEQFF
TRBV5-1 | CASRLALEAEAFF
TRBV28 | CASSLLGQGAGGYTF
TRBV28 | CASSLNWSSYNEQFF
TRBV5-8 | CASSLGQNNEKLFF
TRBV29-1 | CSVGRTPNTEAFF
TRBV7-9 | CASSLDPNRDRPETEAFF
TRBV4-3 | CASRTGDLPTTQYF
TRBV9 | CASSEGGDTGELFF
TRBV12-3/TRBV12-4 | CASSRGLTGGPRSYEQYF
TRBV29-1 | CSAQGDTDTQYF
TRBV20-1 | CSASPGGRTDTQYF